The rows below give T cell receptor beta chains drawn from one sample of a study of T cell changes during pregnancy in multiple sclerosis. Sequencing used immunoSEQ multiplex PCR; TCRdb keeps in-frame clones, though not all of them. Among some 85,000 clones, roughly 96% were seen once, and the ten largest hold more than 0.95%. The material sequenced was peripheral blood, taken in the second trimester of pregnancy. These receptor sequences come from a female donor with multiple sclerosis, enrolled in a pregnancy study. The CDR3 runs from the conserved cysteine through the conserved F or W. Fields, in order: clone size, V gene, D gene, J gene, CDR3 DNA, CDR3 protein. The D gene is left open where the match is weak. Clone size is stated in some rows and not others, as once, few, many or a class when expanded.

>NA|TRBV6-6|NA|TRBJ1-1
NA
CASFGRGNLFF
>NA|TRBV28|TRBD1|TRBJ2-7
TGTGCCAGCAGTTCCCCCGGGACAGGGGTGTCCTACGAGCAGTACTTC
CASSSPGTGVSYEQYF
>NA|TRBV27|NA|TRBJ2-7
TGTGCCAGCTCTTCACAGGCGCCCTACGAGCAGTACTTC
CASSSQAPYEQYF
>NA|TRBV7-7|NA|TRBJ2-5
TGTGCCAGCAGCCAATCGTCCACTCTAGAGACCCAGTACTTC
CASSQSSTLETQYF
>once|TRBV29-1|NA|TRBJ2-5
TGCAGCGTTTTTCTAGAGACCCAGTACTTC
CSVFLETQYF
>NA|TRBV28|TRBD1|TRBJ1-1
TGTGCCAGCAGTTACAGGGGACGGACTGAAGCTTTCTTT
CASSYRGRTEAFF
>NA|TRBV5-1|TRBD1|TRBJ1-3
TGCGCCAGCAGCCAACAGGGGCCAGGAAACACCATATATTTT
CASSQQGPGNTIYF
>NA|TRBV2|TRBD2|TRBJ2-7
TGTGCCAGCAGTGCATCGGCGGGAGTCGACGAGCAGTACTTC
CASSASAGVDEQYF
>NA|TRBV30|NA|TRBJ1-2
TGTGCCTGGAGCGGAAGGGGTTACTATGGCTACACCTTC
CAWSGRGYYGYTF
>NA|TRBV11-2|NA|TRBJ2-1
TGTGCCAGCAGCTTTCGGGGGGCCACCAACAATGAGCAGTTCTTC
CASSFRGATNNEQFF
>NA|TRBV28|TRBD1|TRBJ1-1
TGTGCCAGCAGTTCCTCCCTCCGGGACAGGCTAGACACTGAAGCTTTCTTT
CASSSSLRDRLDTEAFF
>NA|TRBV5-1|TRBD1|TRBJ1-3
TGCGCCAGCAGCCCCAGGGGGGGAAACACCATATATTTT
CASSPRGGNTIYF
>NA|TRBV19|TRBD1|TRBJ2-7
TGTGCCAGTAGTGCGACAGGGAGAGGAGGATACGAGCAGTACTTC
CASSATGRGGYEQYF